The rows below give T cell receptor beta chains drawn from one sample of a study of T-cell memory formation after mild COVID-19. TCRdb reprocessed the 5' RACE reads with MiXCR, giving one entry per CDR3 protein. The sample yields 390,000 or so distinct CDR3 sequences, roughly 15% seen once. Sequenced sample: PBMCs or a T cell subset sorted from them (not recorded which). The origin of the receptors is a young man who had mild COVID-19 (a few samples of this study predate the infection). Cell type and time point are not known. The CDR3 runs from the conserved cysteine through the conserved F or W. A D gene is named only where the DNA matches it firmly. Clone size appears in some rows only: once, few, many, or a class for an expanded clone.

NA	TRBD2	TRBV6-5	TRBJ2-7	CASSPGLAVSQYF	TGTGCCAGCAGTCCGGGACTAGCCGTCTCCCAGTACTTC
NA	NA	TRBV20-1	TRBJ1-2	CSAILRGRGFYGYTF	TGCAGTGCGATCCTACGCGGGAGGGGCTTCTATGGCTACACCTTC
NA	TRBD1	TRBV28	TRBJ1-2	CASSRTGVGGYTF	TGTGCCAGCAGCCGAACAGGGGTAGGTGGCTACACCTTC
many	TRBD1	TRBV20-1	TRBJ1-2	CSAPTFDRAYGYTF	TGCAGTGCACCGACCTTTGACAGGGCCTATGGCTACACCTTC
NA	NA	TRBV3-1	TRBJ1-6	CASRSTTGNLYNSPLHF	TGTGCCAGCAGAAGTACTACAGGGAATCTCTATAATTCACCCCTCCACTTT
NA	NA	TRBV6-1	TRBJ1-5	CASRGTGTQHF	TGTGCCAGCAGAGGGACCGGCACTCAGCATTTT
few	TRBD1	TRBV29-1	TRBJ2-7	CSVEPGTGAREQYF	TGCAGCGTTGAACCCGGGACAGGGGCACGCGAGCAGTACTTC
few	NA	TRBV29-1	TRBJ1-2	CSVDHWDYGYTF	TGCAGCGTTGATCACTGGGACTATGGCTACACCTTC
few	TRBD2	TRBV4-1	TRBJ2-3	CASSQGSGTTDTQYF	TGCGCCAGCAGCCAAGGTAGCGGGACGACAGATACGCAGTATTTT
few	NA	TRBV6-2/TRBV6-3	TRBJ2-3	CASSSTVGTDTQYF	TGTGCCAGCAGTTCGACGGTTGGTACAGATACGCAGTATTTT
few	TRBD1	TRBV6-5	TRBJ1-5	CASSYRGQPYSNQPQHF	TGTGCCAGCAGTTACCGGGGACAGCCTTATAGCAATCAGCCCCAGCATTTT
few	TRBD1	TRBV4-3	TRBJ1-4	CASSQARRGQEKLFF	TGCGCCAGCAGCCAAGCCCGCAGGGGGCAAGAAAAACTGTTTTTT
NA	NA	TRBV5-1	TRBJ1-1	CASSLASGVNTEAFF	TGCGCCAGCAGCTTGGCCTCGGGGGTGAACACTGAAGCTTTCTTT
few	TRBD1	TRBV5-1	TRBJ2-3	CASSPRDRDTDTQYF	TGCGCCAGCAGCCCCCGTGACAGGGACACAGATACGCAGTATTTT
few	NA	TRBV2	TRBJ1-1	CASSDRANEAFF	TGTGCCAGCAGTGACAGGGCGAATGAAGCTTTCTTT
NA	TRBD2	TRBV4-2	TRBJ2-3	CASSQGGGEGTQYF	TGTGCCAGCAGCCAGGGCGGGGGAGAGGGTACGCAGTATTTT
many	NA	TRBV6-2/TRBV6-3	TRBJ1-1	CASSYSPGETEAFF	TGTGCCAGCAGTTACTCCCCGGGAGAGACTGAAGCTTTCTTT
many	NA	TRBV20-1	TRBJ2-7	CSASTGSYEQYF	TGCAGTGCTAGCACGGGGTCCTACGAGCAGTACTTC
few	NA	TRBV7-3	TRBJ1-1	CASSLNGDTEAFF	TGTGCCAGCAGCTTAAACGGGGACACTGAAGCTTTCTTT
NA	TRBD2	TRBV11-2	TRBJ2-2	CASSRGGPRTNTGELFF	TGTGCCAGCAGCCGGGGGGGCCCAAGAACGAACACCGGGGAGCTGTTTTTT
few	NA	TRBV4-2	TRBJ1-2	CASSQGGQGFGDYGYTF	TGTGCCAGCAGCCAAGGGGGGCAGGGATTTGGGGACTATGGCTACACCTTC
NA	TRBD2	TRBV2	TRBJ2-1	CASTGGGASYNEQFF	TGTGCCAGCACCGGGGGGGGCGCAAGCTACAATGAGCAGTTCTTC
NA	NA	TRBV12-3/TRBV12-4	TRBJ2-5	CASSFTRRRGTQYF	TGTGCCAGCAGTTTTACTCGTAGACGTGGGACCCAGTACTTC
few	TRBD1	TRBV7-2	TRBJ2-1	CASSQTGGYYNEQFF	TGTGCCAGCAGCCAGACAGGGGGGTACTACAATGAGCAGTTCTTC
many	TRBD2	TRBV4-3	TRBJ2-2	CASSQGFLAGGAGELFF	TGCGCCAGCAGCCAGGGGTTTCTAGCGGGGGGTGCCGGGGAGCTGTTTTTT
NA	NA	TRBV5-1	TRBJ2-7	CASSFGKTGLTYEQYF	TGCGCCAGCAGCTTTGGTAAGACAGGACTAACCTACGAGCAGTACTTC
NA	NA	TRBV4-1	TRBJ2-3	CASSQDWAGFTDTQYF	TGCGCCAGCAGCCAAGATTGGGCGGGGTTCACAGATACGCAGTATTTT
NA	NA	TRBV6-5	TRBJ1-1	CASSLGIGTEAFF	TGTGCCAGCAGTTTAGGGATCGGCACTGAAGCTTTCTTT
NA	NA	TRBV20-1	TRBJ2-3	CSATEGLAARSIADTQYF	TGCAGTGCCACGGAGGGCCTAGCAGCTCGTTCTATCGCAGATACGCAGTATTTT
many	NA	TRBV12-3/TRBV12-4	TRBJ1-1	CASSFGGTVNTEAFF	TGTGCCAGCAGTTTTGGTGGGACGGTAAACACTGAAGCTTTCTTT
once	NA	TRBV5-4	TRBJ2-3	CASSPEVVTDTQYF	TGTGCCAGCAGCCCGGAGGTAGTCACAGATACGCAGTATTTT
NA	TRBD2	TRBV5-5	TRBJ2-3	CASSLGLASSDTQYF	TGTGCCAGCAGCTTGGGACTAGCGTCTTCAGATACGCAGTATTTT
NA	TRBD1	TRBV7-2	TRBJ1-2	CASSQPGQGSGYTF	TGTGCCAGCAGCCAGCCGGGACAGGGTAGTGGCTACACCTTC